What follows are 10 T cell receptor beta chains derived from one specimen sequenced in a study of T cell repertoires in cytomegalovirus infection. MiXCR, applied by TCRdb to the reads, yields one record per CDR3 protein. In the table there are more than 300,000 distinct CDR3 sequences, approximately 35% of which are singletons. No antigen has been assigned to these receptors. The source material was cultured PBMCs, sampled from culture after CMV antigen stimulation. These receptors came from a human donor in good health (CMV status not recorded). Some clones in this sample may be carry-over from other donors' samples.

In this sample, this clonotype turned up a few times. The chain uses TRBV7-9 and TRBJ2-3; TRBD2 agrees at 7 bases. Germline values: CDR1 SEHNR, CDR2 FQNEAQ (reference sequence). This CDR3 comprises 15 residues. After removal of 4 bases from V and 4 bases from J, the junction contained 8 bases not matched to a gene. The CDR3 nucleotides read TGTGCCAGCAGCTCCACCGGACTAGTCCCAGATACGCAGTATTTT. Protein product: CASSSTGLVPDTQYF.

There are a few counts of this clonotype. The V gene is TRBV6-6, the J gene TRBJ1-2, with 9 nucleotides matching TRBD1. Unmatched junction bases numbered 3, after V lost 2 bases and J lost 5 bases. There are 14 residues in the CDR3. Germline lookup yields CDR1 MNHNY and CDR2 SVGAGI (reference sequence). In DNA, the CDR3 is TGTGCCAGCAGTTACCTCGACAGGGGGTATGGCTACACCTTC. Translation gives CASSYLDRGYGYTF.

There are a few counts of this clonotype. The V and J genes are TRBV27 and TRBJ2-7; TRBD1 is a possible D gene (6 bases). V was pared by 8 bases and J by 0 bases, with 20 bases between. Germline-derived CDR1 and CDR2 are MNHEY and SMNVEV (reference sequence). CDR3 length equals 16 residues. In DNA, the CDR3 is TGTGCCAGCCTATCCAGGGGCCACACTGGCTCCTACGAGCAGTACTTC. The encoded protein is CASLSRGHTGSYEQYF.

The rearrangement uses TRBV5-4 and TRBJ2-3, with 11 bases aligning to TRBD2. The CDR3 sequence is 16 residues long. V was pared by 4 bases and J by 4 bases, with 8 bases of the junction left unmatched. CDR1 and CDR2 (germline): SGHNT, YYREEE (reference sequence). CDR3 loop: CASSHRLAGWADTQYF. CDR3 in DNA: TGTGCCAGCAGCCATAGACTAGCGGGATGGGCAGATACGCAGTATTTT.

The chain has TRBV6-1 and TRBJ2-1; tentative D call: TRBD2 (5 bases). CDR1 and CDR2 from the germline V gene are MNHNS and SASEGT. V gave up 0 bases and J gave up 16 bases, with 19 bases separating them. This CDR3 has 14 amino acids. In DNA form, the CDR3 reads TGTGCCAGCAGTGAAGCGCACAGCGGAAGGAGCCCTTTCTTC. Its translation is CASSEAHSGRSPFF.

The chain combines TRBV29-1 with TRBJ2-1, with TRBD2 matching 11 bases. The V gene's germline CDR1 is SQVTM and CDR2 ANQGSEA. The V gene end was trimmed by 6 bases and the J gene end by 8 bases; junction bases not matched to a gene: 9. The CDR3 is made up of 14 amino acids. Here the CDR3 reads CSVANSGGEDEQFF. The CDR3 DNA follows: TGCAGCGTCGCAAATAGCGGGGGGGAGGATGAGCAGTTCTTC.

This sequence joins TRBV20-1 and TRBJ1-2; possibly TRBD1 for D (5 bases). This CDR3 spans 12 amino acids. Per germline, CDR1 DFQATT and CDR2 SNEGSKA (reference sequence). Trimming took off 6 bases at V and 4 bases at J, with 12 bases between the two ends. The CDR3 DNA reads TGCAGTGCCGGACACCTCGCCTATGGCTACACCTTC. This gives the protein CSAGHLAYGYTF.

This clonotype has ten or more counts. The rearrangement uses TRBV6-2 or TRBV6-3 and TRBJ2-7; D might be TRBD1 (5 bases). The CDR3 has 13 amino acids. The germline gives CDR1 MNHEY, CDR2 SVGEGT. V gave up 6 bases and J gave up 2 bases, with 11 bases separating them. CDR3 coding DNA: TGTGCCAGCAGATTGGACAAAGCCTACGAGCAGTACGTC. This encodes CASRLDKAYEQYV.

This clonotype appeared a few times. This rearrangement joins TRBV28 to TRBJ2-2; TRBD1 matches 10 bases. J lost 2 bases, V lost 4 bases, and 7 bases had no gene match. Germline V gene sequence: CDR1 MDHEN, CDR2 SYDVKM. The CDR3 sequence is 17 residues long. The CDR3 region has the DNA TGTGCCAGCAGTTCTTCCGGGACAGGGGCTAACACCGGGGAGCTGTTTTTT. The encoded protein is CASSSSGTGANTGELFF.

V is TRBV6-2 or TRBV6-3 and J is TRBJ2-1, with D possibly TRBD2 on 6 matching bases. V shed 6 bases and J shed 6 bases, with 15 bases lying between them. The CDR3 has 14 amino acids. The V gene's germline CDR1 is MNHEY and CDR2 SVGEGT. CDR3 DNA sequence: TGTGCCAGCAGGCCGGGACTTCCATCCAATGAGCAGTTCTTC. Protein product: CASRPGLPSNEQFF.